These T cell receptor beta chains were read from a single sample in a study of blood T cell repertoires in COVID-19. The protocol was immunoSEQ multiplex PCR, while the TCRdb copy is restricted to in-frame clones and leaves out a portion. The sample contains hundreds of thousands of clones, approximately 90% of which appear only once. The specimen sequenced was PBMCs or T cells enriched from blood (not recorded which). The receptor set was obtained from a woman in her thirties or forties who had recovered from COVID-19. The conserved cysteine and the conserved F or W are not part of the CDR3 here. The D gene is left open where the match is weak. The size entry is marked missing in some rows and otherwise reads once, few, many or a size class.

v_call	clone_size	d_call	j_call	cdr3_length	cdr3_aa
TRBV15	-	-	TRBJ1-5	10	ATSRDGGPQH
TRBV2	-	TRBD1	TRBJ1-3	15	ASSLGQGLSSGNTIY
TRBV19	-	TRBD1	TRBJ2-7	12	ASTKGQGYAEQY
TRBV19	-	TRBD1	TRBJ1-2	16	ASSIYPENRGANYGYT
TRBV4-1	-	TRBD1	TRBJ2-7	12	ASSHVGQGDEQY
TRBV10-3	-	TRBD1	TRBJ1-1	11	AIQGQGGTEAF
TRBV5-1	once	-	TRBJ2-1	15	ASSLVWTGEGYNEQF
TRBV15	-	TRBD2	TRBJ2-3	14	ATSRGTSGRTDTQY
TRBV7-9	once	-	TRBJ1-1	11	ASSGGAGVGAF
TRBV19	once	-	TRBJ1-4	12	ASRGGQDNEKLF
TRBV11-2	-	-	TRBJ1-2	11	ASSSTGNYGYT
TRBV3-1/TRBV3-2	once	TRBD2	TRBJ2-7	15	ASSQIRLAGPRYEQY
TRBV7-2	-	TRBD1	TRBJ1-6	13	ASSSGTGNNSPLH
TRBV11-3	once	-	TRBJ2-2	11	ASSDQATGELF
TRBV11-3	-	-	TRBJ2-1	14	ASSLGTGISYNEQF
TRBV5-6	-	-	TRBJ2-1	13	ASSLIPGLYNEQF
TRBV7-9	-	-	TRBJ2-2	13	ASSLTGGNAGELF
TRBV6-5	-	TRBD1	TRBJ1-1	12	ASSYSGQEAGAF
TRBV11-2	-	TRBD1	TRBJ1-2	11	ASSGDRGYGYT
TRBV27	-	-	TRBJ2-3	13	ASRYLGGGQHTQY
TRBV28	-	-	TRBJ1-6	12	ASGGVPPNSPLH
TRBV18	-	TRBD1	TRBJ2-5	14	ASSPQDRGVQETQY
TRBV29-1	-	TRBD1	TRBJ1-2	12	SVEGTGETYGYT
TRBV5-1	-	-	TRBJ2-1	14	ASSPREGAAYNEQF
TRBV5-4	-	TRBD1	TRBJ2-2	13	ASRWTGVDTGELF
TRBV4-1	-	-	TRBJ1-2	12	ASSQGTAPYGYT